The entry below gives a single T cell receptor beta chain sequence along with its context. The record originates from a study of blood T cell repertoires in COVID-19. Generated by immunoSEQ multiplex PCR, the TCRdb table keeps only in-frame clones and is missing some. This sample yields 250,000 to 300,000 clones, of which 88% are seen a single time; about 11% belongs to the top ten. Looked up from germline, CDR1 is SGHVS and CDR2 is FQNEAQ. V lost 3 bases and J lost 1; bases outside the gene matches: 6. This CDR3 comprises 15 residues. This receptor was taken from a woman in her thirties with COVID-19, enrolled during active disease. Source material: peripheral blood. The chain recombines TRBV7-8 with TRBJ2-7, with 7 bases matching TRBD1. The CDR3 DNA is TGTGCCAGCAGCTTCCGACAGGGTTTTTCCTACGAGCAGTACTTC. Protein product: CASSFRQGFSYEQYF.